Below are 22 T cell receptor beta chains sequenced from a single sample in a study of Graves' ophthalmopathy and Graves' hyperthyroidism. Beta-chain TCR CDR3 regions were amplified from RNA transcripts. In the first round, RT-PCR was carried out with HTBI primers, and a multiplex PCR formed the second round. TCRdb recomputed calls from the multiplex PCR reads with MiXCR, one row per CDR3 protein. The sample holds approximately 540,000 distinct CDR3 sequences, just under 40% seen once. The sample was peripheral blood or thyroid tissue (not recorded which). These TCRs come from an adult man with Graves' hyperthyroidism.

This clonotype was counted many times. The chain carries TRBV2 and TRBJ2-7; D may be TRBD2 (6 bases). Per germline, CDR1 SNHLY and CDR2 FYNNEI. V lost 7 bases and J lost 0, with 13 bases in between. The CDR3 has 14 amino acids. The CDR3 DNA follows: TGTGCCAGCAAGAAGGACGGGAGCTCCTACGAGCAGTACTTC. The encoded protein is CASKKDGSSYEQYF.

This clonotype was found many times. The chain recombines TRBV20-1 with TRBJ1-4; TRBD1 agrees at 7 bases. Unmatched junction bases numbered 4, after V lost 5 bases and J lost 7 bases. Germline CDR1 and CDR2: DFQATT and SNEGSKA (reference sequence). The CDR3 contains 12 residues. This CDR3 is CSAVTGSEKLFF. In DNA, the CDR3 is TGCAGTGCTGTGACAGGGAGTGAAAAACTGTTTTTT.

The chain couples TRBV29-1 to TRBJ1-1; 7 bases are shared with TRBD1. CDR3 length: 14 amino acids. The germline CDR1 and CDR2 sequences are SQVTM and ANQGSEA. With V trimmed by 8 bases and J by 6 bases, 15 bases remained unmatched. Here the CDR3 reads CSLAEQGMLAEAFF. In DNA form, the CDR3 reads TGCAGCCTGGCAGAACAGGGGATGCTGGCTGAAGCTTTCTTT.

The V gene is TRBV11-2, the J gene TRBJ1-4; D unresolved. V was shortened by 1 base and J by 15 bases, with 12 bases between the two germline ends. CDR1 and CDR2 from the germline V gene are SGHAT and FQNNGV. The CDR3 is 12 residues long. The CDR3 sequence: CASSLGDGRVFF. DNA for the CDR3: TGTGCCAGCAGCTTAGGCGATGGCCGGGTGTTTTTT.

This clonotype was counted a few times. In DNA, the CDR3 is TGTGCCAGCAGTGAGTCGGGACAGATCACTGAAGCTTTCTTT. Encoded protein: CASSESGQITEAFF. This chain uses TRBV2 with TRBJ1-1, with 7 bases lining up with TRBD1. Germline-derived CDR1 and CDR2 are SNHLY and FYNNEI. V lost 3 bases and J lost 4; bases outside the gene matches: 5. This CDR3 comprises 14 residues. Filled out from reference TRBV2 and TRBJ1-1, the complete variable domain reads EPEVTQTPSHQVTQMGQEVILRCVPISNHLYFYWYRQILGQKVEFLVSFYNNEISEKSEIFDDQFSVERPDGSNFTLKIRSTKLEDSAMYFCASSESGQITEAFFGQGTRLTVV.

For this clonotype: One end of the junction does not line up with germline, which may come from a read error. The chain carries TRBV4-2 and TRBJ1-1; 8 bases fit TRBD1. CDR3 length: 14 amino acids. Germline CDR1 and CDR2: LGHNA and YNFKEQ. In DNA, the CDR3 is TGTGCCAGCAGCCAAGACCCAGGGGGCAGTGAAGCTCTCTTT. The encoded protein is CASSQDPGGSEALF.

The chain combines TRBV7-9 with TRBJ1-4; possible D gene TRBD1, 5 bases. V was pared by 4 bases and J by 7 bases, with 16 bases between. CDR1 and CDR2 from the germline V gene are SEHNR and FQNEAQ (reference sequence). The CDR3 has 15 residues. The CDR3 reads CASSSEAGIGEKLFF. DNA for the CDR3: TGTGCCAGCAGCTCGGAGGCAGGGATCGGTGAAAAACTGTTTTTT.

V usage is TRBV29-1 and J usage is TRBJ2-2; maybe TRBD1 (6 bases). The V end lost 4 bases, the J end lost 2 bases, and 11 bases lay between the germline ends. The CDR3 contains 14 residues. Germline V lookup: CDR1 SQVTM, CDR2 ANQGSEA. CDR3 in DNA: TGCAGCGTTGGGGGCAGGGGAAACACCGGGGAGCTGTTTTTT. Protein: CSVGGRGNTGELFF.

The table lists this clonotype with a count of one. This chain connects TRBV5-1 to TRBJ1-1; D unclear. The CDR3 runs 14 residues. Looked up from germline, CDR1 is SGHRS and CDR2 is YFSETQ. V was pared by 4 bases and J by 1 base, with 11 bases between. The CDR3 coding sequence is TGCGCCAGCAGCAGCGCTGAGGGGAACACTGAAGCTTTCTTT. This encodes CASSSAEGNTEAFF.

As concerns this clonotype: This CDR3 is missing its conserved last phenylalanine or tryptophan, likely due to a read error. This chain joins TRBV19 and TRBJ1-1; 10 bases agree with TRBD1. V was clipped by 3 bases and J by 3 bases; unmatched bases: 1. The germline V gene encodes CDR1 LNHDA and CDR2 SQIVND (reference sequence). This CDR3 is built from 14 residues. CDR3 residues: CASSMTGGYTEAFL. CDR3 sequence (DNA): TGTGCCAGTAGTATGACAGGGGGCTACACTGAAGCTTTCCTT.

This chain joins TRBV20-1 and TRBJ1-5; D not certain. Germline assignment: CDR1 DFQATT and CDR2 SNEGSKA (reference sequence). V was trimmed by 5 bases and J by 11 bases, leaving 22 bases between them. This CDR3 is built from 14 residues. The CDR3 DNA sequence: TGCAGTGCTGGAGCGCTCGGGAGGGCCTCGGCCCAGCATTTT. This encodes CSAGALGRASAQHF.

This clonotype was seen only a few times. The chain couples TRBV5-6 to TRBJ1-2, with 8 bases that match TRBD1. The germline CDR1 and CDR2 sequences are SGHDT and YYEEEE. V was clipped by 0 bases and J by 8 bases; unmatched bases: 12. The CDR3 consists of 16 residues. The CDR3 DNA sequence: TGTGCCAGCAGCTTGGGGGCAGGGGGCGTAACCCACGGCTACACCTTC. Protein sequence: CASSLGAGGVTHGYTF.

Comment on this clonotype: A clone one base away is much larger, so this may be a read error. The V and J genes are TRBV20-1 and TRBJ2-5; TRBD2 matches at 11 bases. This CDR3 has 17 amino acids. Looked up from germline, CDR1 is DFQATT and CDR2 is SNEGSKA (reference sequence). V lost 0 bases to trimming and J lost 9 bases; unmatched junction nucleotides: 15. The DNA of the CDR3 is TGCAGTGCTAGAGATCCATGGCTAGCGGGGGGTGGGGAGGCCCAGTACTTC. It specifies CSARDPWLAGGGEAQYF.

The genes are TRBV7-3 and TRBJ2-7, with 8 nucleotides matching TRBD2. Germline CDR1 is SGHTA and CDR2 is FQGTGA. V lost 2 bases to trimming and J lost 7 bases; unmatched junction nucleotides: 16. The CDR3 runs to 17 residues. As DNA, the CDR3 is TGTGCCAGCAGCTTAGGGTGGAGCGGGAGAGGAGGGAATGAGCAGTACTTC. Translation: CASSLGWSGRGGNEQYF. The full variable domain, its missing parts supplied by reference TRBV7-3 and TRBJ2-7, is GAGVSQTPSNKVTEKGKYVELRCDPISGHTALYWYRQSLGQGPEFLIYFQGTGAADDSGLPNDRFFAVRPEGSVSTLKIQRTERGDSAVYLCASSLGWSGRGGNEQYFGPGTRLTVT.

Of note for this clonotype: A read error may explain this, as a much larger clone is one base away. The chain combines TRBV6-1 with TRBJ1-5; the D is unclear. The germline V gene has CDR1 MNHNS and CDR2 SASEGT. V dropped 7 bases and J dropped 3 bases, with 10 bases sitting between them. The CDR3 has 13 residues. The CDR3 sequence: CASKSLPNQPQHF. The CDR3 nucleotides are TGTGCCAGCAAAAGTCTCCCCAATCAGCCCCAGCATTTT.

This clonotype was observed a handful of times. V is TRBV7-9 and J is TRBJ1-6, with 10 bases aligning to TRBD1. V was clipped by 1 base and J by 0 bases; unmatched bases: 6. The CDR3 consists of 19 residues. Looked up from germline, CDR1 is SEHNR and CDR2 is FQNEAQ (reference sequence). CDR3: CASSLGGQGLSSYNSPLHF. The DNA for the CDR3 is TGTGCCAGCAGCTTAGGGGGACAGGGGCTGAGCTCCTATAATTCACCCCTCCACTTT. The full variable domain, rest sourced from reference TRBV7-9 and TRBJ1-6, is DTGVSQNPRHKITKRGQNVTFRCDPISEHNRLYWYRQTLGQGPEFLTYFQNEAQLEKSRLLSDRFSAERPKGSFSTLEIQRTEQGDSAMYLCASSLGGQGLSSYNSPLHFGNGTRLTVT.

This clonotype has more than one count but fewer than ten. The chain carries TRBV20-1 and TRBJ2-3; a possible D gene is TRBD2 (6 bases). Per germline, CDR1 DFQATT and CDR2 SNEGSKA (reference sequence). V was trimmed by 6 bases and J by 0 bases, leaving 16 bases between them. The CDR3 runs 15 residues. The CDR3 sequence: CSAIPLAGSTDTQYF. The DNA of the CDR3 is TGCAGTGCCATTCCTCTGGCGGGAAGCACAGATACGCAGTATTTT.

The chain couples TRBV7-9 to TRBJ2-5, with D perhaps given as TRBD1 or TRBD2 (5 bases each). The germline V and J ends were trimmed by 1 base and 2 bases, with 11 bases remaining between them. The germline V gene has CDR1 SEHNR and CDR2 FQNEAQ (reference sequence). The CDR3 extends over 15 amino acids. Written as DNA, the CDR3 is TGTGCCAGCAGCTTAGGTTGGGGGTTTCAAGAGACCCAGTACTTC. It codes for CASSLGWGFQETQYF.

This clonotype was seen only a few times. The chain recombines TRBV12-3 or TRBV12-4 with TRBJ2-5; 7 bases map to TRBD1. The CDR3 sequence is 16 residues long. J gave up 5 bases and V 0 bases, and 9 bases lay outside the gene matches. CDR3 DNA sequence: TGTGCCAGCAGTTTAGCGCAGACAGGGAAGGGGGAGACCCAGTACTTC. Amino acid sequence: CASSLAQTGKGETQYF.

This clonotype was detected a few times. The chain uses TRBV7-9 and TRBJ1-3; 7 bases map to TRBD1. CDR1 is SEHNR, CDR2 FQNEAQ, per germline (reference sequence). This CDR3 is 18 amino acids long. V shed 5 bases, J shed 3 bases, and the junction held 16 bases outside the gene matches. The CDR3 nucleotides read TGTGCCAGCAGCCATACCGGGACAGCATACTCTGTTGGAAACACCATATATTTT. It translates to CASSHTGTAYSVGNTIYF.

This clonotype was observed a handful of times. The chain joins TRBV12-3 or TRBV12-4 to TRBJ2-5; TRBD2 matches at 14 bases. Trimming removed 5 bases from V and 7 bases from J; junction bases left unmatched: 15. The CDR3 loop spans 18 amino acids. The CDR3 loop is CASSHGTSGGSRRGTQYF. The CDR3, as DNA: TGTGCCAGCAGTCACGGGACTAGCGGGGGAAGCCGCCGGGGGACCCAGTACTTC.

The V and J genes are TRBV24-1 and TRBJ1-2; tentatively, D is TRBD1 (5 bases). The CDR3 is 15 amino acids. Germline loops: CDR1 KGHDR, CDR2 SFDVKD. V lost 5 bases and J lost 4, with 16 bases in between. The CDR3 sequence: CATSVPSGRPYGYTF. The CDR3, as DNA: TGTGCCACCAGTGTTCCGTCAGGGAGGCCCTATGGCTACACCTTC.